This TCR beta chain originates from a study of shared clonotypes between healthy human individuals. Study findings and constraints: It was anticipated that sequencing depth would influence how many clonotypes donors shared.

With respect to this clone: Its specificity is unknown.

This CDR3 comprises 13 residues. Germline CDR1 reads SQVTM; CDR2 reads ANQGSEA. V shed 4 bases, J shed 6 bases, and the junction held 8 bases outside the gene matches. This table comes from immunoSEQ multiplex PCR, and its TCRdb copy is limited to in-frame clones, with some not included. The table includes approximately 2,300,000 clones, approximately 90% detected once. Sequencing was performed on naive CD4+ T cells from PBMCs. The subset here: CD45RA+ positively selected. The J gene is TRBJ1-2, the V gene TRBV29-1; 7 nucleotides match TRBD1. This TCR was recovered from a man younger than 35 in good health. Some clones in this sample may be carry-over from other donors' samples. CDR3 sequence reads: CSVGQGDRNGYTF. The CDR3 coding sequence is TGCAGCGTTGGACAGGGAGATAGAAATGGCTACACCTTC.